Described below is a single T cell receptor (beta chain) sequence and its context. The antigen remains unidentified. The CDR3 consists of 14 residues. The germline gives CDR1 MDHEN, CDR2 SYDVKM. Between the trimmed V and J ends, which lost 1 base and 0 bases, there was a span of 7 bases. This entry is derived from a study of blood T cells in healthy people across ages. The second PCR ran about 6 to 11 cycles with a sample-barcoded 5' primer and J-beta primers. Tagging of each cDNA molecule was performed by a template-switch adaptor with 12 random nucleotides. In TCRdb, the 5' RACE reads were re-called with MiXCR into one record per CDR3 protein. The repertoire holds around 900,000 distinct CDR3 sequences, with about 51% as singletons. Study findings and constraints: It was the long-lived donors that had more naive CD4+ cells and higher diversity than aged donors. Unsorted PBMCs prevented conclusive naive versus antigen-experienced comparison.

The receptor was derived from a woman aged 55-69 years in good health. The chain is built from TRBV28 and TRBJ2-7; D is ambiguous. Sequencing used blood. CDR3 sequence: CASSLFPSSYEQYF. CDR3 coding DNA: TGTGCCAGCAGTTTATTCCCGAGCTCCTACGAGCAGTACTTC.